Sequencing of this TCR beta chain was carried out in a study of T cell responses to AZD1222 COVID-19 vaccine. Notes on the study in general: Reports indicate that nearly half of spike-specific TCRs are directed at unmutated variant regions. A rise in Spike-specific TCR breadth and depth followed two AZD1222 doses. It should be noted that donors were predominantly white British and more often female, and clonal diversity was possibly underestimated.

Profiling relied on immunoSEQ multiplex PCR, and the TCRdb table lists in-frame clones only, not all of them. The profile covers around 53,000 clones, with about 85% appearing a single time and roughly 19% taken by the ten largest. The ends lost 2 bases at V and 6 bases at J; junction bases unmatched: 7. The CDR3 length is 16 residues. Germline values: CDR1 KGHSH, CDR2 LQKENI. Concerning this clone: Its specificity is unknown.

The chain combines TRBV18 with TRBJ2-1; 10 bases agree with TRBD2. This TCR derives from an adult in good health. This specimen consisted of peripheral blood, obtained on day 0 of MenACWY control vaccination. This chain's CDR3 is CASSPNRLAGGNEQFF. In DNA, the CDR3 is TGTGCCAGCTCACCAAATCGACTAGCGGGTGGCAATGAGCAGTTCTTC. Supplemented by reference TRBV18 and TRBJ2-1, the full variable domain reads NAGVMQNPRHLVRRRGQEARLRCSPMKGHSHVYWYRQLPEEGLKFMVYLQKENIIDESGMPKERFSAEFPKEGPSILRIQQVVRGDSAAYFCASSPNRLAGGNEQFFGPGTRLTVL.